This T cell receptor beta chain was captured by sequencing in a study of cytomegalovirus exposure and HLA in healthy donors. This CDR3 is 15 amino acids long. V was pared by 6 bases and J by 6 bases, with 11 bases of the junction left unmatched. The V gene's germline CDR1 is MDHEN and CDR2 SYDVKM. Everyone who donated was a healthy bone marrow donor. Both 60 Vbeta primers and 13 Jbeta primers went into the PCR. Measured with immunoSEQ multiplex PCR; TCRdb has only the in-frame clones, and not every one. The sample has some 92,000 clones, over 70% seen once. The origin of this receptor is a man younger than 35 in good health and CMV-seropositive. The sample consisted of PBMCs. The V call is TRBV28, the J call TRBJ2-3; 8 nucleotides align to TRBD2. This chain's CDR3 is CASSYPGTSKDTQYF. CDR3 nucleotides: TGTGCCAGCAGCTACCCCGGGACTAGTAAGGATACGCAGTATTTT.